Presented here are 15 T cell receptor beta chains from one specimen sequenced in a study of identical twins. MiXCR, applied by TCRdb to the 5' RACE reads, yields one record per CDR3 protein. The sample records about 720,000 distinct CDR3 sequences, 15% to 20% being singletons. These records were also assigned to another study, of T cells expressing NK-cell markers.

Sequencing was performed on PBMCs. Receptor source: a woman between 18 and 29 years old in good health.

In its sample, this clonotype was seen a few times. This chain joins TRBV5-6 and TRBJ2-3; D remains unclear. The CDR3 has 18 amino acids. CDR1 and CDR2 from the germline V gene are SGHDT and YYEEEE. Trimming took off 3 bases at V and 3 bases at J, with 23 bases between the two ends. The CDR3 reads CASSWLGGLGSGTDTQYF. The CDR3 DNA sequence: TGTGCCAGCAGCTGGCTTGGTGGTTTGGGAAGTGGGACAGATACGCAGTATTTT.

The V gene is TRBV3-1, the J gene TRBJ2-3; weak D call: TRBD1 (6 bases). CDR1 LGHDT and CDR2 YNNKEL come from the germline V gene (reference sequence). The CDR3 consists of 17 residues. Trimming removed 2 bases at V and 4 bases at J, with 19 bases between. CDR3 bases: TGTGCCAGCAGCCAAATGTCAGGGGCGAACCTCGCAGATACGCAGTATTTT. It yields the protein CASSQMSGANLADTQYF.

This clonotype was observed a few times. The chain joins TRBV12-3 or TRBV12-4 to TRBJ2-5, with 8 positions matching TRBD2. V was pared by 8 bases and J by 4 bases, with 9 bases of the junction left unmatched. The CDR3 has 14 amino acids. The CDR3 coding sequence is TGTGCCAGCGGGATTAGCGGGATGCGAGAGACCCAGTACTTC. It is translated as CASGISGMRETQYF.

This clonotype was observed a few times. The chain has TRBV5-6 and TRBJ1-1; D perhaps matches TRBD1 (5 bases). The germline CDR1 and CDR2 sequences are SGHDT and YYEEEE. Trimming removed 0 bases from V and 0 bases from J, with 12 bases in between. The CDR3 covers 16 residues. The CDR3 nucleotides are TGTGCCAGCAGCTTGGTCGCAGGGAGCATGAACACTGAAGCTTTCTTT. Amino acid sequence: CASSLVAGSMNTEAFF.

The chain has TRBV9 and TRBJ2-2; tentative D call: TRBD2 (5 bases). From germline, CDR1 is SGDLS and CDR2 YYNGEE. The CDR3 length is 15 residues. V was trimmed by 4 bases and J by 7 bases, leaving 17 bases between them. The CDR3 DNA is TGTGCCAGCAGCCCTCACAACCTCGGAGGCGGGGAGCTGTTTTTT. Its translation is CASSPHNLGGGELFF.

The chain carries TRBV27 and TRBJ1-5, with D unresolved. Trimming stripped 5 bases from V and 6 bases from J, with 8 bases between. Germline V lookup: CDR1 MNHEY, CDR2 SMNVEV (reference sequence). This CDR3 comprises 12 residues. CDR3: CASSTRAQPQHF. CDR3 nucleotides: TGTGCCAGCAGTACCCGGGCTCAGCCCCAGCATTTT.

This chain connects TRBV12-3 or TRBV12-4 to TRBJ2-7; D is perhaps TRBD2 (6 bases). This CDR3 region has 16 residues. Trimming removed 5 bases at V and 2 bases at J, with 19 bases between. The CDR3 here is CASSPEGRSVAYEQYF. The CDR3 DNA is TGTGCCAGCAGTCCGGAGGGGAGGTCAGTAGCCTACGAGCAGTACTTC.

This clonotype occurred a few times. The rearrangement joins TRBV20-1 to TRBJ1-4; 7 bases match TRBD1. The junction had 4 bases not matched to a gene; V was cut back by 3 bases and J by 6 bases. Germline V CDR1 and CDR2: DFQATT, SNEGSKA (reference sequence). The CDR3 totals 13 residues. CDR3 DNA sequence: TGCAGTGCTAGGAGACAGGGTTATGAAAAACTGTTTTTT. This gives the protein CSARRQGYEKLFF.

A few counts support this clonotype. The chain joins TRBV7-2 to TRBJ2-1, with 11 bases aligning to TRBD2. CDR3 size: 16 residues. J gave up 2 bases and V 2 bases, and 2 bases lay outside the gene matches. Germline CDR1 reads SGHTA; CDR2 reads FQGNSA. The CDR3 region is CASSLLLAGAYNEQFF. The CDR3 DNA reads as TGTGCCAGCAGCTTATTACTAGCGGGAGCCTACAATGAGCAGTTCTTC.

This clonotype was picked up many times. This chain connects TRBV7-9 to TRBJ2-1; TRBD2 matches at 8 bases. The V gene's germline CDR1 is SEHNR and CDR2 FQNEAQ (reference sequence). This CDR3 comprises 16 residues. V gave up 2 bases and J gave up 1 base; unmatched junction bases: 4. CDR3 in amino acids: CASSLRTGGSYNEQFF. CDR3 nucleotide sequence: TGTGCCAGCAGCTTAAGGACGGGAGGGTCCTACAATGAGCAGTTCTTC. The full variable domain, its missing parts supplied by reference TRBV7-9 and TRBJ2-1, is DTGVSQNPRHKITKRGQNVTFRCDPISEHNRLYWYRQTLGQGPEFLTYFQNEAQLEKSRLLSDRFSAERPKGSFSTLEIQRTEQGDSAMYLCASSLRTGGSYNEQFFGPGTRLTVL.

This rearrangement joins TRBV3-1 to TRBJ2-3; 9 nucleotides agree with TRBD2. The trim removed 3 bases at V and 1 base at J, leaving 8 bases unmatched. The CDR3 runs to 17 residues. Per the germline V gene, CDR1 is LGHDT and CDR2 is YNNKEL (reference sequence). The CDR3 DNA follows: TGTGCCAGCAGCCACCATATCCTAGCGGGGCGCACAGATACGCAGTATTTT. It specifies CASSHHILAGRTDTQYF.

The J gene is TRBJ2-2, the V gene TRBV20-1, with 7 bases lining up with TRBD2. CDR3 length equals 15 residues. Losses at the gene ends were 3 bases for V and 2 bases for J; bases not matched to a gene: 6. CDR1 and CDR2 (germline): DFQATT, SNEGSKA (reference sequence). The CDR3 DNA sequence: TGCAGTGCTAGCAAAGCGGGATTAAACACCGGGGAGCTGTTTTTT. Encoded protein: CSASKAGLNTGELFF.

This clonotype was detected only a few times. The chain recombines TRBV6-5 with TRBJ2-1, with TRBD2 matching over 12 bases. The junction had 6 bases not matched to a gene; V was cut back by 0 bases and J by 9 bases. Germline V CDR1 and CDR2: MNHEY, SVGAGI. The CDR3 has 16 residues. As DNA, the CDR3 is TGTGCCAGCAGTTACTCGTCTAGCGGGGGGGCCGGTGAGCAGTTCTTC. Its translation is CASSYSSSGGAGEQFF.

This clonotype was detected a few times. The CDR3 protein is CASSLASLTGELFF. The CDR3, as DNA: TGTGCCAGCAGCTTAGCGTCCCTAACCGGGGAGCTGTTTTTT. The chain couples TRBV7-6 to TRBJ2-2; D remains ambiguous. V was pared by 0 bases and J by 5 bases, with 7 bases between. Germline loops: CDR1 SGHVS, CDR2 FNYEAQ. The CDR3 extends over 14 amino acids.

A few counts support this clonotype. V and J are TRBV20-1 and TRBJ1-2, with TRBD1 identical over 10 bases. The germline gives CDR1 DFQATT, CDR2 SNEGSKA (reference sequence). V was pared by 3 bases and J by 4 bases, with 8 bases of the junction left unmatched. The CDR3 extends over 15 amino acids. CDR3 DNA: TGCAGTGCTAGTCTTATGGGACAGGGGAGCTATGGCTACACCTTC. The encoded protein is CSASLMGQGSYGYTF.